This T cell receptor beta chain derives from a study of spatial heterogeneity in lung cancer. About the study: Among detected sequences, beta-chain ones consistently exceeded alpha-chain ones in number. Findings of the study overall: The estimate shows that only about 7.7% of tumor T cells were covered for alpha and around 14% for beta chains. Tumor mutation count correlated with how many alpha and beta TCRs expanded intratumorally.

A unique molecular identifier was carried by every single TCR cDNA molecule. TCRdb independently ran MiXCR on the 5' RACE reads; one entry per CDR3 protein. The sample lists some 9,000 distinct CDR3 sequences; 13% to 15% were seen once. This clonotype was seen ten or more times. What it binds is unknown. Noted time point: sample taken at primary tumor resection. The donors comprised 60 to 85 untreated early-stage non-small cell lung cancer patients. This receptor was taken from a male donor with early-stage non-small cell lung cancer. The input for sequencing was lung tumor tissue, taken at surgery.

Here the CDR3 reads CASSLGLAGGAFRLNTQYF. The CDR3 DNA reads as TGTGCCAGCAGTCTAGGACTAGCGGGAGGGGCCTTCCGGTTGAATACGCAGTATTTT. The chain links TRBV2 to TRBJ2-3; 15 nucleotides align to TRBD2. CDR1 is SNHLY, CDR2 FYNNEI, per germline. V gave up 5 bases and J gave up 7 bases; unmatched junction bases: 16. This CDR3 spans 19 amino acids.